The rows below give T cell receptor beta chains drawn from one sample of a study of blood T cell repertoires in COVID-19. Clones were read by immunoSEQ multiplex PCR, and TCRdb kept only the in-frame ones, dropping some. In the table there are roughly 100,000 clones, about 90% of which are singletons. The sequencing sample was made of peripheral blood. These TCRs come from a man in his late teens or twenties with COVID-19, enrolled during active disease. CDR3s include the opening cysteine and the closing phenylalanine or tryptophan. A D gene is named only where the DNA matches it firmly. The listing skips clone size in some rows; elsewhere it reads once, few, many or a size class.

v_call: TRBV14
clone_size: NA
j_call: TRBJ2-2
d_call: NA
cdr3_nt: TGTGCCAGCAGCCAAGGGGTCGGACAGGGACTACACCGGGAGCTGTTTTTT
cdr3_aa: CASSQGVGQGLHRELFF

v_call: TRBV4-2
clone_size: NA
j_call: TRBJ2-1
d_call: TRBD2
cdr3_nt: TGTGCCAGCAGCCAAGAAGAAGGGACTAGCAATGAGCAGTTCTTC
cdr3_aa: CASSQEEGTSNEQFF

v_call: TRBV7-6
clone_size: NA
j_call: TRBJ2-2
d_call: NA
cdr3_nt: TGTGCCAGCAGCCTCCTCGGAGGGAACACCGGGGAGCTGTTTTTT
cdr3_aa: CASSLLGGNTGELFF

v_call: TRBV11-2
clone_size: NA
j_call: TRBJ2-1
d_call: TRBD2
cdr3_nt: TGTGCCAGCAGCACTGCTCGGGGGGCCTACAATGAGCAGTTCTTC
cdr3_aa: CASSTARGAYNEQFF

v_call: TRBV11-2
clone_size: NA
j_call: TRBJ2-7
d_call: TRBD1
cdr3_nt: TGTGCCAGCAGCCGTGGGACAGTCTACGAGCAGTACTTC
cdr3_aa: CASSRGTVYEQYF

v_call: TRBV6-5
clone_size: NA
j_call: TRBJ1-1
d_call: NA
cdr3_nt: TGTGCCAGCAGTCCCCTGGGCAACACTGAAGCTTTCTTT
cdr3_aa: CASSPLGNTEAFF

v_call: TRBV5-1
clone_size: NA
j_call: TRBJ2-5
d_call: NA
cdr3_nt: TGCGCCAGCAGCTTGGATGGACTCCGGAAGGAGACCCAGTACTTC
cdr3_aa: CASSLDGLRKETQYF

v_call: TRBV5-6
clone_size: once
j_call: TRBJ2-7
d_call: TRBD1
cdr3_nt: TGTGCCAGCAGCTGGGGGACAGGGGTAGTCGAGCAGTACTTC
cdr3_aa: CASSWGTGVVEQYF

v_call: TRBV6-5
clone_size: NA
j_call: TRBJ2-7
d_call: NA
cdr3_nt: TGTGCCAGCAGTTCGAGCCCGAGGTACGAGCAGTACTTC
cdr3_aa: CASSSSPRYEQYF

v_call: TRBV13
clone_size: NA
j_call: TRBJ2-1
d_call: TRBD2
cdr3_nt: TGTGCCAGCAGCCCCCTTGGCGCGGGAGGGCGATCGGAGCAGTTCTTC
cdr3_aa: CASSPLGAGGRSEQFF

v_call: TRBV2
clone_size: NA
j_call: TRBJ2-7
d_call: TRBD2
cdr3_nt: TGTGCCAGCAGTGGTCCGGAGCGGGGTAGCTCCTACGAGCAGTACTTC
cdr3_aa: CASSGPERGSSYEQYF

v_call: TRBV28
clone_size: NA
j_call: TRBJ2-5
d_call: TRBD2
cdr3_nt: TGTGCCAGCAGTTTGCCCGGCGGGGGGGAGACCCAGTACTTC
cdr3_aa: CASSLPGGGETQYF

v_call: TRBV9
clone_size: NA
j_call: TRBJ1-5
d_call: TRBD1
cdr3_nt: TGTGCCAGCAGCGTAGCAGGGGGACTGAATCAGCCCCAGCATTTT
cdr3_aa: CASSVAGGLNQPQHF

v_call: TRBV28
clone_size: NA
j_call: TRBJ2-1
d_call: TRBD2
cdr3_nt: TGTGCCAGCACCCCGTATAGCGGGAACTATGGTGAGCAGTTCTTC
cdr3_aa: CASTPYSGNYGEQFF

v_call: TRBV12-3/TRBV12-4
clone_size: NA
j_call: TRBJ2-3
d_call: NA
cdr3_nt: TGTGCCAGCAGCCGGGGGACCACTGATACGCAGTATTTT
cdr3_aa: CASSRGTTDTQYF

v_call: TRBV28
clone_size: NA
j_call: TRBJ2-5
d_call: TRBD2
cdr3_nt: TGTGCCAGCAGCACCTCTAGCGGGAGGGCAGAGACCCAGTACTTC
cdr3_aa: CASSTSSGRAETQYF

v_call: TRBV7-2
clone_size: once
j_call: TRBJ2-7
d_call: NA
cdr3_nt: TGTGCCAGCAGCTTAGAGGGCGGGTTGGGCTACGAGCAGTACTTC
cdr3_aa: CASSLEGGLGYEQYF

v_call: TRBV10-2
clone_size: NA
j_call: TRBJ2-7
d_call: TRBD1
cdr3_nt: TGCGCCAGCAGTGAGTCCAGGGACAGACTCTACGAGCAGTACTTC
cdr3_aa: CASSESRDRLYEQYF

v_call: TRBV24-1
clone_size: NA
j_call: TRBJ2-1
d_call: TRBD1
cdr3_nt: TGTGCCACCAGTGATGCCGGGACAGGGGCCAATGAGCAGTTCTTC
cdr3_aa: CATSDAGTGANEQFF

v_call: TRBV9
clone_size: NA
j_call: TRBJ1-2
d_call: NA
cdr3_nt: TGTGCCAGCAGCGATCCCCAGGAGGGGTACTATGGCTACACCTTC
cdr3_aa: CASSDPQEGYYGYTF

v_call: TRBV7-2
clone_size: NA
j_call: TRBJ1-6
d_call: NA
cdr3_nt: TGTGCCAGCAGCCCTAGGGGGGGGAGAAATTTTAATTCACCCCTCCACTTT
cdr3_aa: CASSPRGGRNFNSPLHF

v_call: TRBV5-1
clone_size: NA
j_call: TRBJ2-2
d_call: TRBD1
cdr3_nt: TGCGCCAGCAGCCCCAGGACAGGGGGCAGCACCGGGGAGCTGTTTTTT
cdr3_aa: CASSPRTGGSTGELFF

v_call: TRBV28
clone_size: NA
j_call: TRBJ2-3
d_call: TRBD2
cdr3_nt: TGTGCCAGCAGTTCCCTAGCGGGAGGGGGGACAGATACGCAGTATTTT
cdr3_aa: CASSSLAGGGTDTQYF

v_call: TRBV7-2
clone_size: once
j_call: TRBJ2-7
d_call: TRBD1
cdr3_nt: TGTGCCAGCAGCTGGACAGGGGGCTACCTGGCCGAGCAGTACTTC
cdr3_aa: CASSWTGGYLAEQYF

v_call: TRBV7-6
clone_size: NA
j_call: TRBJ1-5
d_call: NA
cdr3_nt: TGTGCCAGCAGCCCTAACCCAGGGCGCAATCAGCCCCAGCATTTT
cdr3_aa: CASSPNPGRNQPQHF

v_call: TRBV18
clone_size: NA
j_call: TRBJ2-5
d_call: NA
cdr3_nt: TGTGCCAGCTCACTCGACAGGGAGACCCAGTACTTC
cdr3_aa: CASSLDRETQYF

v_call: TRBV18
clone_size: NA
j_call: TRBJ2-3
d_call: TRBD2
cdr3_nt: TGTGCCAGCTCACCACTAGCGGGAGAGGCAGATACGCAGTATTTT
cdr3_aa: CASSPLAGEADTQYF

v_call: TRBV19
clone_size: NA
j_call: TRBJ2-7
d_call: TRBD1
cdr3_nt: TGTGCCAGTAGTATAGATTGGGACAGGGACTACGAGCAGTACTTC
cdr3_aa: CASSIDWDRDYEQYF

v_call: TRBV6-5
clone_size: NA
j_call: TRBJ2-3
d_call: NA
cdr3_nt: TGTGCCAGCAGCCACCTGGGGGGAGACACAGATACGCAGTATTTT
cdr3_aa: CASSHLGGDTDTQYF

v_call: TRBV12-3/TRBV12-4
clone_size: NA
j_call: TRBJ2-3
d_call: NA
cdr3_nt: TGTGCCAGCAGTTTAGGGGCGGGGGATACGCAGTATTTT
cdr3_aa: CASSLGAGDTQYF

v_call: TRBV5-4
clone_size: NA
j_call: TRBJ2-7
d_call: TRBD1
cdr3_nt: TGTGCCAGCAGCCTAAACACTAACAGGGGGGCCGAGCAGTACTTC
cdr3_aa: CASSLNTNRGAEQYF

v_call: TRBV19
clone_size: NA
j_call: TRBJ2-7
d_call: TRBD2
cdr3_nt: TGTGCCAGTAGTATAGAGGGCGGGAGCTACGAGCAGTACTTC
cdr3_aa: CASSIEGGSYEQYF

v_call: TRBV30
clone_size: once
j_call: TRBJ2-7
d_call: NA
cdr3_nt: TGTGCCTGGAGTGTCCCCCAGGGTTTTGGCTCCTACGAGCAGTACTTC
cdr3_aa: CAWSVPQGFGSYEQYF

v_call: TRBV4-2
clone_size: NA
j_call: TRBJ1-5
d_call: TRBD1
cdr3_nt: TGTGCCAGCAGCCAACCCGACAGGGACAATCAGCCCCAGCATTTT
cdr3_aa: CASSQPDRDNQPQHF

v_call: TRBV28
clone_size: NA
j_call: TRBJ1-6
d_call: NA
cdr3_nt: TGTGCCAGCAAAGGGAGCTCCTATAATTCACCCCTCCACTTT
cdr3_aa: CASKGSSYNSPLHF

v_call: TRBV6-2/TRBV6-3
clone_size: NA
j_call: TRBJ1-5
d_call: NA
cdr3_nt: TGTGCCAGCAGTTCCTGGGAGGGCAATCAGCCCCAGCATTTT
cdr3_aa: CASSSWEGNQPQHF

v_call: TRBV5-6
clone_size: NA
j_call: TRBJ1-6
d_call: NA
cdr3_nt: TGTGCCAGCACCCGGCGGGGTCGTAATTCACCCCTCCACTTT
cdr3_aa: CASTRRGRNSPLHF

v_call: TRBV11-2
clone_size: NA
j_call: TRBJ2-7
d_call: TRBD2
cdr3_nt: TGTGCCAGCAGCTTAGAATCGGGGCTAGCGGGAAACTACGAGCAGTACTTC
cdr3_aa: CASSLESGLAGNYEQYF

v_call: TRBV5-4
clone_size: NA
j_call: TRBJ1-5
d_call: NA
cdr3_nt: TGTGCCAGCAGCTTGGGCGGGGCTCGGGTCAACAATCAGCCCCAGCATTTT
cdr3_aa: CASSLGGARVNNQPQHF

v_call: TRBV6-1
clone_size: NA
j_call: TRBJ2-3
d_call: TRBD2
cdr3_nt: TGTGCCAGCAGTGTGAAGGGACTAGCGGGAGTGGATACGCAGTATTTT
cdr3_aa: CASSVKGLAGVDTQYF

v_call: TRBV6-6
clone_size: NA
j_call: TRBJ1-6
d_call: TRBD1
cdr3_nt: TGTGCCAGCAGTCCAGACAGGGTCAATTCACCCCTCCACTTT
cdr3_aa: CASSPDRVNSPLHF

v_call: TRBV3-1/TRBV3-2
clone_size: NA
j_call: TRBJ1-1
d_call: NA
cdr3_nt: TGTGCCAGCAGCCAACTTCTCGGGACACACAAAGCTTTCTTT
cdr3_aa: CASSQLLGTHKAFF

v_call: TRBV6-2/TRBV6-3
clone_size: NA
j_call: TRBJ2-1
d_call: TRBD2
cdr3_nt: TGTGCCAGCAGCTTTTTCGCTAGCGGGAGGGAGAATGAGCAGTTCTTC
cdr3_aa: CASSFFASGRENEQFF

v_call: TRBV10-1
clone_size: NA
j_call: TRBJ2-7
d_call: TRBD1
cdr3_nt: TGCGCCAGCAGGCTCCGACAGGGTAAGTACGAGCAGTACTTC
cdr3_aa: CASRLRQGKYEQYF

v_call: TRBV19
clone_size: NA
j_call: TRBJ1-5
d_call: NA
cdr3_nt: TGTGCCAGTAGTATCCCACGGGCCGAACTCAGGGATAATCAGCCCCAGCATTTT
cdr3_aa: CASSIPRAELRDNQPQHF

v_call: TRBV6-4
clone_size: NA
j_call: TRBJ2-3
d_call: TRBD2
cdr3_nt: TGTGCCAGCAGTGAGGAGGGGCTAGCGGCCGATACGCAGTATTTT
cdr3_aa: CASSEEGLAADTQYF

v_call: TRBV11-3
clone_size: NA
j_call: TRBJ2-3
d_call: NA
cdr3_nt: TGTGCCAGCAGCTCGATCAGGGGCGGAGGAACAGATACGCAGTATTTT
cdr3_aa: CASSSIRGGGTDTQYF

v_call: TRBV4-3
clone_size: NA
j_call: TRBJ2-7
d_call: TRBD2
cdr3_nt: TGCGCCAGCAGCCTCGGACTAGCGGGATCACACGAGCAGTACTTC
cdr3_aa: CASSLGLAGSHEQYF

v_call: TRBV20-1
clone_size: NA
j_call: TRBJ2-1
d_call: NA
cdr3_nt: TGCAGTGCTAGTCGGGCGGGAATCGACAATGAGCAGTTCTTC
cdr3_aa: CSASRAGIDNEQFF

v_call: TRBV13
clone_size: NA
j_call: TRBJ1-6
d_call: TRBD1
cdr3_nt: TGTGCCAGCAGCTCAGCAATGGACAGGGCTAAGAATTCACCCCTCCACTTT
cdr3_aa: CASSSAMDRAKNSPLHF

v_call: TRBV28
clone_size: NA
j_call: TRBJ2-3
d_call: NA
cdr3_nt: TGTGCCAGCAGTCGGACATACCTCACAGATACGCAGTATTTT
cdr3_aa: CASSRTYLTDTQYF

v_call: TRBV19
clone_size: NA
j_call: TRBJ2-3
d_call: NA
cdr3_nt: TGTGCCAGTAGTCTACTAGACAGCACAGATACGCAGTATTTT
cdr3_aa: CASSLLDSTDTQYF

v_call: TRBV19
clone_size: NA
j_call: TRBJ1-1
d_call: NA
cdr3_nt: TGTGCCAGTATGCCGTCGGTTCGGGGTACTGAAGCTTTCTTT
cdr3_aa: CASMPSVRGTEAFF

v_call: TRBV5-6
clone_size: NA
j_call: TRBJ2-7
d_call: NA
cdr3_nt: TGTGCCAGCAGCTTGGGGCTAGCCGACGAGCAGTACTTC
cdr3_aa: CASSLGLADEQYF